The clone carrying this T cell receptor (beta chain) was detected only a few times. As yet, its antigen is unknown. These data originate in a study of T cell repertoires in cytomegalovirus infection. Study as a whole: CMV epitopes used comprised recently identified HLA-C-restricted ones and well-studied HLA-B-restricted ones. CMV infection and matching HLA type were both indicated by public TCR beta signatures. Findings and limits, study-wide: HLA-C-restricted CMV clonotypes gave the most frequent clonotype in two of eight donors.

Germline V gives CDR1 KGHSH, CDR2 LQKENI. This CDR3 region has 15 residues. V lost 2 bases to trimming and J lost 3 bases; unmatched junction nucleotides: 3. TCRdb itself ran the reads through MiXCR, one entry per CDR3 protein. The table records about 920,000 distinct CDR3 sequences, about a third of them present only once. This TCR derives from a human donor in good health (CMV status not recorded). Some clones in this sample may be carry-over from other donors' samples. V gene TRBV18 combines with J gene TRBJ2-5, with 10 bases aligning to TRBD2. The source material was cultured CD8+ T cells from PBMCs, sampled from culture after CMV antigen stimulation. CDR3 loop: CASSPVTSGEETQYF. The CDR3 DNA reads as TGTGCCAGCTCACCAGTCACTAGCGGGGAAGAGACCCAGTACTTC.